The entry below gives a single T cell receptor (beta chain) sequence along with its context. Profiling relied on immunoSEQ multiplex PCR, and the TCRdb table lists in-frame clones only, not all of them. The sample has 200,000 to 250,000 clones, approximately 86% seen once. The germline V gene encodes CDR1 SGHRS and CDR2 YFSETQ. After removal of 0 bases from V and 4 bases from J, the junction contained 0 bases not matched to a gene. This CDR3 contains 13 residues. The data stem from a study of blood T cell repertoires in COVID-19. The Seattle site enrolled patients during active infection and followed them longitudinally.

The specimen sequenced was peripheral blood. This rearrangement joins TRBV5-1 to TRBJ2-5; 7 bases are a match to TRBD2. The sequence derives from a woman under 40 with COVID-19, enrolled during active disease. The CDR3 is CASSLASGETQYF. The CDR3 DNA sequence: TGCGCCAGCAGCTTGGCTAGCGGAGAGACCCAGTACTTC.